This TCR beta chain was profiled in a study of radiation and T cells in renal cell carcinoma. Treatment indicated: treatment-naive control, cytoreductive nephrectomy. Controls included a few female and about a dozen male donors, resected 2011 to 2014. General observations from the study: Sampling covered only roughly 0.91 g of each tumor.

Produced via immunoSEQ multiplex PCR; TCRdb's table is partial and in-frame only. The data contain some 16,000 clones, approximately 53% of them seen just once; the ten biggest clones take up 11%. Germline values: CDR1 SGDLS, CDR2 YYNGEE. V was clipped by 3 bases and J by 2 bases, with 15 bases between them. There are 16 residues in the CDR3. This clone was picked up one time. No antigen is known for it. The receptor's source is a man in his fifties or sixties with renal cell carcinoma. The sequenced sample was tumor tissue, obtained from a patient whose treatment was nephrectomy without radiotherapy. This chain uses TRBV9 with TRBJ1-5; D possibly corresponds to TRBD1 (6 bases). CDR3 sequence: CASSEGGGMGNQPQHF. The CDR3 coding sequence is TGTGCCAGCAGCGAGGGGGGAGGGATGGGCAATCAGCCCCAGCATTTT.